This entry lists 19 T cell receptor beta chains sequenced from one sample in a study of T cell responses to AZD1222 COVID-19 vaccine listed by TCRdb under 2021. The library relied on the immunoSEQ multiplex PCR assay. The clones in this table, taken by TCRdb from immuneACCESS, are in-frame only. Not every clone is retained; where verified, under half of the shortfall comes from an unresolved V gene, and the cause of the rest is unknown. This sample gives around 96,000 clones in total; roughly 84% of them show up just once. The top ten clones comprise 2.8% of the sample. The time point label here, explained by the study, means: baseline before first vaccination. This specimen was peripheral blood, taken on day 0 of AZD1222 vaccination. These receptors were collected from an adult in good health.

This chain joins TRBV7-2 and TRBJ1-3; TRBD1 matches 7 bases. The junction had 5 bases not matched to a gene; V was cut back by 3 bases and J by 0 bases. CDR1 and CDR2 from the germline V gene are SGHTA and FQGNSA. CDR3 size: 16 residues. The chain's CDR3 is CASSFTGANSGNTIYF. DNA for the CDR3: TGTGCCAGCAGCTTTACAGGGGCCAACTCTGGAAACACCATATATTTT.

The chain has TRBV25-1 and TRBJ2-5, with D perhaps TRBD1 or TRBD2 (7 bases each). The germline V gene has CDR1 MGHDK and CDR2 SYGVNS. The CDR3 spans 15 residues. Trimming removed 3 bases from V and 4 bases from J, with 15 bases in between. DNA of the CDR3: TGTGCCAGCAGTGACCCGTCAGGGGGGGCAGAGACCCAGTACTTC. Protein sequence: CASSDPSGGAETQYF.

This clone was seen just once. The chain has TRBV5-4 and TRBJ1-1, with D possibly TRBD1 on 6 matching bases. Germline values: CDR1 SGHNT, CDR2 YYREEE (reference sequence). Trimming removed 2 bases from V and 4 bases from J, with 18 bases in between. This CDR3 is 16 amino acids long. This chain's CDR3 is CASSLATGLLTTEAFF. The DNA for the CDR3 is TGTGCCAGCAGCTTAGCAACAGGGTTGCTAACCACTGAAGCTTTCTTT.

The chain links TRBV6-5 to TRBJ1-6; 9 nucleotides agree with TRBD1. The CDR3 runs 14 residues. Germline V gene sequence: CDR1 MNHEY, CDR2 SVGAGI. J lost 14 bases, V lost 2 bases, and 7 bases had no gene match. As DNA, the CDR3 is TGTGCCAGCAGTTACCCCGGGACAGGGAGGGCCCTCCACTTT. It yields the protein CASSYPGTGRALHF.

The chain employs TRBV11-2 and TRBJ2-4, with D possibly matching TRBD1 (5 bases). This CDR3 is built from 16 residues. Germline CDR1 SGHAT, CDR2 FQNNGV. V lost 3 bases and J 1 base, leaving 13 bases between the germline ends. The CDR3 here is CASSLGGAIAKNIQYF. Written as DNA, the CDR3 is TGTGCCAGCAGCTTGGGTGGGGCGATTGCCAAAAACATTCAGTACTTC.

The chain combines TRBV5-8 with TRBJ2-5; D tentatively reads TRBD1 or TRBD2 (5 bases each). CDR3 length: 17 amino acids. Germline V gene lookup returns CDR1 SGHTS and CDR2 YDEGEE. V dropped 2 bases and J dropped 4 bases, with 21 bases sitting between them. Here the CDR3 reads CASSFTGLRTRGETQYF. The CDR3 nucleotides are TGTGCCAGCAGCTTTACGGGGCTGAGGACTCGGGGAGAGACCCAGTACTTC.

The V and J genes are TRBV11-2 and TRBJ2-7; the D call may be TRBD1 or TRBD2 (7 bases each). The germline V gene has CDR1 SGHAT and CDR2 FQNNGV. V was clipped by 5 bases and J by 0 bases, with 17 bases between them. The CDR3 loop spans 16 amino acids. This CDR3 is CASSPRGAGGSYEQYF. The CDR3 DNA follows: TGTGCCAGCAGCCCACGGGGGGCAGGGGGCTCCTACGAGCAGTACTTC.

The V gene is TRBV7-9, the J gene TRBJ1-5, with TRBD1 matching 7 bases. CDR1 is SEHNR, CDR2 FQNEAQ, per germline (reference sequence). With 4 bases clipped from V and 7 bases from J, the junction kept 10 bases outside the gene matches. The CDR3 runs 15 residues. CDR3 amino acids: CASSSGQVKDQPQHF. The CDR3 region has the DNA TGTGCCAGCAGCTCCGGACAGGTTAAGGACCAGCCCCAGCATTTT.

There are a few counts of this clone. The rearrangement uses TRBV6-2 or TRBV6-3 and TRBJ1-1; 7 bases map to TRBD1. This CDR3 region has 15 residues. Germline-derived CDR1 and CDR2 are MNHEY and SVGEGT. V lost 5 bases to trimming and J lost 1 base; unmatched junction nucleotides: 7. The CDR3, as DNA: TGTGCCAGCAGTCTCGGGACAGCGGGGAACACTGAAGCTTTCTTT. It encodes CASSLGTAGNTEAFF.

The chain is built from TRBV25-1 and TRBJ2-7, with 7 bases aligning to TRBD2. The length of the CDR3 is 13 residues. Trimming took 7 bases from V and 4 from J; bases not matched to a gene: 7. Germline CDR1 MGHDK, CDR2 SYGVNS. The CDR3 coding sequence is TGTGCCAGCACCCCCGGGGGGTTTTACGAGCAGTACTTC. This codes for CASTPGGFYEQYF.

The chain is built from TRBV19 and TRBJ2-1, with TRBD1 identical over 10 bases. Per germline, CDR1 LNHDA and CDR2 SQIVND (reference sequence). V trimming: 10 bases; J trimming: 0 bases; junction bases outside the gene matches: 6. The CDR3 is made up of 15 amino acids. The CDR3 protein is CATKDRGFSYNEQFF. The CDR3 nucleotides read TGTGCCACCAAGGACAGGGGGTTCTCCTACAATGAGCAGTTCTTC.

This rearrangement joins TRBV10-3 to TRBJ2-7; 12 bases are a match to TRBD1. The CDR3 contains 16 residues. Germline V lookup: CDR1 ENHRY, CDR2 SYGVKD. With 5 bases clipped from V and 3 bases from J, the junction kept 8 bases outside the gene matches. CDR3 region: CAISSPGQGADYEQYF. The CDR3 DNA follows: TGTGCCATCAGTTCACCGGGACAGGGGGCGGACTACGAGCAGTACTTC.

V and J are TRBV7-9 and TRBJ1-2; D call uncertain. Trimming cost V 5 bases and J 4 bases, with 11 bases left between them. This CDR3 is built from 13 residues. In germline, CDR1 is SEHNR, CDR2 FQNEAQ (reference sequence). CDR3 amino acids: CASSGRILYGYTF. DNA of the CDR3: TGTGCCAGCAGCGGACGGATTCTCTATGGCTACACCTTC.

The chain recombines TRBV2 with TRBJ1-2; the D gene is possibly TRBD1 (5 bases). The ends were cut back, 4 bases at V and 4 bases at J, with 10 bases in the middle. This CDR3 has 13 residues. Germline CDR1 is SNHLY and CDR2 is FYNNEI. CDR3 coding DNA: TGTGCCAGCAGTGTTCAGGGAGGCTATGGCTACACCTTC. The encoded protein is CASSVQGGYGYTF.

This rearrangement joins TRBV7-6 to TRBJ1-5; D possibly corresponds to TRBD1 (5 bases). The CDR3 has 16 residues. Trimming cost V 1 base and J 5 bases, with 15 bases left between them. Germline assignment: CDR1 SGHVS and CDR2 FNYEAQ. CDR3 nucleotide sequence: TGTGCCAGCAGCTTAGGGCAGGGCGGGGGATATCAGCCCCAGCATTTT. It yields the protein CASSLGQGGGYQPQHF. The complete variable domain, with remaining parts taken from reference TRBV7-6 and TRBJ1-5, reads GAGVSQSPRYKVTKRGQDVALRCDPISGHVSLYWYRQALGQGPEFLTYFNYEAQQDKSGLPNDRFSAERPEGSISTLTIQRTEQRDSAMYRCASSLGQGGGYQPQHFGDGTRLSIL.

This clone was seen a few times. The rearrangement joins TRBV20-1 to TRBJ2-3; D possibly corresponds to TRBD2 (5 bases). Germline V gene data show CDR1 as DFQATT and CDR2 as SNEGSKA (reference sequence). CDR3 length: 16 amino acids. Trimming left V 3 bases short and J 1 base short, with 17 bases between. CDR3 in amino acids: CSASGHLEVGTDTQYF. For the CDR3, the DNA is TGCAGTGCTAGTGGGCATTTGGAGGTGGGCACAGATACGCAGTATTTT.

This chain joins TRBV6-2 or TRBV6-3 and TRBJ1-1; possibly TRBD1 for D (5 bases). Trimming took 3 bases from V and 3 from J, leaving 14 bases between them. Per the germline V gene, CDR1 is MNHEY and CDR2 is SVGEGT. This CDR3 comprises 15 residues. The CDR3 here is CASSYPSQGYTEAFF. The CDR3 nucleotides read TGTGCCAGCAGTTATCCTTCCCAGGGCTACACTGAAGCTTTCTTT.

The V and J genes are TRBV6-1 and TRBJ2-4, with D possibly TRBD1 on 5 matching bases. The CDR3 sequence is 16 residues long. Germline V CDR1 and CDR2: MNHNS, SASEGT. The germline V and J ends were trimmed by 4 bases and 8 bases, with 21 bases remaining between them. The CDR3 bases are TGTGCCAGCAGTGCCCCGGGTCCTAACCAAGGGGACATTCAGTACTTC. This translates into CASSAPGPNQGDIQYF.

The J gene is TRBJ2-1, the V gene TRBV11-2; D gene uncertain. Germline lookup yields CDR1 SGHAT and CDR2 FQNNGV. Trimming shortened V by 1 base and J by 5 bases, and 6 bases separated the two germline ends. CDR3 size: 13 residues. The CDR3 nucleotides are TGTGCCAGCAGCTTAGGAGCCCACAATGAGCAGTTCTTC. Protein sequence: CASSLGAHNEQFF.